Following are 7 T cell receptor beta chains from one sample sequenced in a study of T cells in Graves' hyperthyroidism and ophthalmopathy. Amplification of TCR beta CDR3 regions was performed using RNA transcripts as template. HTBI primers drove first-round RT-PCR of the TCR CDR3. TCRdb re-called the multiplex PCR reads through MiXCR, storing one row per CDR3 protein. The table shows 50,000 to 55,000 distinct CDR3 sequences, with over 40% occurring only once. The material sequenced was blood. The source is a woman between 50 and 59 years old with Graves' ophthalmopathy.

This clonotype was seen ten or more times. A read error may be the cause here, since a much bigger clone is one base away. The J gene is TRBJ1-3, the V gene TRBV7-9; TRBD1 aligns across 8 bases. Germline assignment: CDR1 SEHNR and CDR2 FQNEAQ (reference sequence). J lost 0 bases, V lost 7 bases, and 5 bases had no gene match. The CDR3 runs to 15 residues. The CDR3 is CASNPGTGSGNTIYF. Written as DNA, the CDR3 is TGTGCCAGCAACCCAGGGACAGGCTCTGGAAACACCATATATTTT.

This clonotype appeared a single time. The CDR3 is CASSYGQGINEQYF. As DNA, the CDR3 is TGTGCCAGCAGTTATGGACAGGGAATCAACGAGCAGTACTTC. This chain joins TRBV5-5 and TRBJ2-7; 8 bases align to TRBD1. The CDR3 totals 14 residues. V lost 5 bases, J lost 5 bases, and 9 bases stayed unmatched. Germline V gives CDR1 SGHKS, CDR2 YYEKEE (reference sequence).

The chain employs TRBV7-9 and TRBJ1-2, with D hard to call. Deletions cut 2 bases from V and 3 bases from J, with 4 bases between. Germline CDR1 and CDR2: SEHNR and FQNEAQ (reference sequence). The CDR3 runs 12 residues. The CDR3 sequence is CASSLTDYGYTF. For the CDR3, the DNA is TGTGCCAGCAGCTTAACAGACTATGGCTACACCTTC. The complete variable domain, with remaining parts taken from reference TRBV7-9 and TRBJ1-2, reads DTGVSQNPRHKITKRGQNVTFRCDPISEHNRLYWYRQTLGQGPEFLTYFQNEAQLEKSRLLSDRFSAERPKGSFSTLEIQRTEQGDSAMYLCASSLTDYGYTFGSGTRLTVV.

This clonotype was counted a single time. Germline and junction disagree at one end, which may indicate a read error. The CDR3 reads CAISGMGTEAFF. DNA of the CDR3: TGTGCCATCAGTGGGATGGGGACTGAAGCTTTCTTC. This chain links TRBV10-3 with TRBJ1-1, with D possibly being TRBD1 (5 bases). The germline CDR1 and CDR2 sequences are ENHRY and SYGVKD. This CDR3 contains 12 residues.

A few counts support this clonotype. The chain couples TRBV7-2 to TRBJ1-5; D is undetermined. Germline CDR1 SGHTA, CDR2 FQGNSA. This CDR3 is 17 amino acids long. The ends were cut back, 6 bases at V and 4 bases at J, with 22 bases in the middle. The chain's CDR3 is CASSYFPGRGLNQPQHF. In DNA, the CDR3 is TGTGCCAGCAGTTACTTTCCGGGCCGCGGCTTAAATCAGCCCCAGCATTTT.

This sequence joins TRBV25-1 and TRBJ1-5; the match to TRBD1 covers 9 bases. The CDR3 extends over 18 amino acids. The trim removed 4 bases at V and 2 bases at J, leaving 12 bases unmatched. CDR1 MGHDK and CDR2 SYGVNS come from the germline V gene. The CDR3 bases are TGTGCCAGCAGTGCCCTTAACCGGGACAGGGAGGGCAATCAGCCCCAGCATTTT. Translated: CASSALNRDREGNQPQHF.

This clonotype was counted at least ten times. The rearrangement joins TRBV29-1 to TRBJ2-2; 14 nucleotides agree with TRBD2. This CDR3 region has 14 residues. J was trimmed by 4 bases and V by 6 bases; bases with no gene match: 1. CDR1 and CDR2 (germline): SQVTM, ANQGSEA. The CDR3 DNA sequence: TGCAGCGTAGGGACTAGCGGGGGCACCGGGGAGCTGTTTTTT. Translating gives CSVGTSGGTGELFF.